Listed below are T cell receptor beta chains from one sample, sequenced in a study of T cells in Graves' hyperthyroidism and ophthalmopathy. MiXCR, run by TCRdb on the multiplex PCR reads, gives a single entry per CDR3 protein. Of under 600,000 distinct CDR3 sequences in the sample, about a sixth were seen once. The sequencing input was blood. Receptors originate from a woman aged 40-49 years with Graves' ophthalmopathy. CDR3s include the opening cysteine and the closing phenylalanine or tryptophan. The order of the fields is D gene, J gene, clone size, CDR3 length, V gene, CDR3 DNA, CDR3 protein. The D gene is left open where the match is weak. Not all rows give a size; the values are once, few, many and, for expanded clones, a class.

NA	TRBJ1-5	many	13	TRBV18	TGTGCCAGCTCCTGGGGGAGGGATCAGCCCCAGCATTTT	CASSWGRDQPQHF
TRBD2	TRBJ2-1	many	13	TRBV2	TGTGCCATCTCGGGACTAGGCCCTGGCGAGCAGTTCTTC	CAISGLGPGEQFF
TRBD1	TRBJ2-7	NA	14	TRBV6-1	TGTGCCACCTACCGACAGGGCTTCACCTACGAGCAGTACTTC	CATYRQGFTYEQYF
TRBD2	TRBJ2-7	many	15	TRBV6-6	TGTGCCAGCAGTTACTTTAGCGCGGGGGGCTACGAGCAGTACTTC	CASSYFSAGGYEQYF
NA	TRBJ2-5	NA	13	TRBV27	TGTGCCAGCAGTCGGCGGGACAAAGAGACCCAGTACTTC	CASSRRDKETQYF
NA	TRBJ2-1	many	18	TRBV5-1	TGCGCCAGCAGCTTGGTGGGGGGGGGGCAGGGGAGCTACAATGAGCAGTTCTTC	CASSLVGGGQGSYNEQFF
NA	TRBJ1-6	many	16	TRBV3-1	TGTGCCAGCAGCCAAGCCCCGGGACTGCCTAATTCACCCCTCCACTTT	CASSQAPGLPNSPLHF
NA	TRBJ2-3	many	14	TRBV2	TGTGCCAGCAGTGAAGGTAGTGGGACAGATACGCAGTATTTT	CASSEGSGTDTQYF
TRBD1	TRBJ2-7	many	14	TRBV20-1	TGCAGTGCTGGGGGACAGGCGAACCCGCGGGAGCAGTACTTC	CSAGGQANPREQYF
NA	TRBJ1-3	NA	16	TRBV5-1	TGCGCCAGCAGCTTGTCAGGGGCAGCCTTTGGAAACACCATATATTTT	CASSLSGAAFGNTIYF
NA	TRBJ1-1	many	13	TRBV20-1	TGCAGTGCTAGTACAAGAGGGGCTGGGGAAGCTTTCTTT	CSASTRGAGEAFF
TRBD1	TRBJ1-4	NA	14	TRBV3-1	TGTGCCAGCAGCCAGGACAGGACAAGGGAAAAACTGTTTTTT	CASSQDRTREKLFF
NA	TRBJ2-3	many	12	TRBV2	TGTGCCAGCAGGTTGGGCACAGATACGCAGTATTTT	CASRLGTDTQYF
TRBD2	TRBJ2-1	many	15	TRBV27	TGTGCCAGCAGTTTATGGACTAGCGGGAGTTATGAGCAGTTCTTC	CASSLWTSGSYEQFF
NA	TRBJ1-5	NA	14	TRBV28	TGTGCCAGCAGCAAAGACAGCGGCAATCAGCCCCAGCATTTT	CASSKDSGNQPQHF
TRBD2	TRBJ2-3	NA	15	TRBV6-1	TGTGCCAGCAGTGACGGCGGGGGGAACACAGATACGCAGTATTTT	CASSDGGGNTDTQYF
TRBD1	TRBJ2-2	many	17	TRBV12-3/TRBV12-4	TGTGCCAGCAGTCTCCACCGACAGGGGGCGAGCACCGGGGAGCTGTTTTTT	CASSLHRQGASTGELFF
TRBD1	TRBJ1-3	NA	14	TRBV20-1	TGCAGTGCTAGACAGGGGGTAGCTGGAAACACCATATATTTT	CSARQGVAGNTIYF
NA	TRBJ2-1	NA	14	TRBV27	TGTGCCAGCAGAAATGAGGGAGGGGGGAATGAGCAGTTCTTC	CASRNEGGGNEQFF
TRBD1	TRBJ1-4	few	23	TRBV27	TGTGCCAGCAGTTTACCGCGGAATCACAGGGGGACGGTCCTAGTTGCAACTAATGAAAAACTGTTTTTT	CASSLPRNHRGTVLVATNEKLFF
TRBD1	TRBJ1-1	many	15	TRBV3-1	TGTGCCAGCAGCACCCGACAGGGAGGGGGCACTGAAGCTTTCTTT	CASSTRQGGGTEAFF
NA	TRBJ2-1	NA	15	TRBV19	TGTGCCAGTAGTATACGCAGGGGTGGTACGAATGAGCAGTTCTTC	CASSIRRGGTNEQFF
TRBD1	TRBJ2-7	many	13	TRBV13	TGTGCCAGCAGCTTGCAGGGGGTAGTCGAGCAGTACTTC	CASSLQGVVEQYF